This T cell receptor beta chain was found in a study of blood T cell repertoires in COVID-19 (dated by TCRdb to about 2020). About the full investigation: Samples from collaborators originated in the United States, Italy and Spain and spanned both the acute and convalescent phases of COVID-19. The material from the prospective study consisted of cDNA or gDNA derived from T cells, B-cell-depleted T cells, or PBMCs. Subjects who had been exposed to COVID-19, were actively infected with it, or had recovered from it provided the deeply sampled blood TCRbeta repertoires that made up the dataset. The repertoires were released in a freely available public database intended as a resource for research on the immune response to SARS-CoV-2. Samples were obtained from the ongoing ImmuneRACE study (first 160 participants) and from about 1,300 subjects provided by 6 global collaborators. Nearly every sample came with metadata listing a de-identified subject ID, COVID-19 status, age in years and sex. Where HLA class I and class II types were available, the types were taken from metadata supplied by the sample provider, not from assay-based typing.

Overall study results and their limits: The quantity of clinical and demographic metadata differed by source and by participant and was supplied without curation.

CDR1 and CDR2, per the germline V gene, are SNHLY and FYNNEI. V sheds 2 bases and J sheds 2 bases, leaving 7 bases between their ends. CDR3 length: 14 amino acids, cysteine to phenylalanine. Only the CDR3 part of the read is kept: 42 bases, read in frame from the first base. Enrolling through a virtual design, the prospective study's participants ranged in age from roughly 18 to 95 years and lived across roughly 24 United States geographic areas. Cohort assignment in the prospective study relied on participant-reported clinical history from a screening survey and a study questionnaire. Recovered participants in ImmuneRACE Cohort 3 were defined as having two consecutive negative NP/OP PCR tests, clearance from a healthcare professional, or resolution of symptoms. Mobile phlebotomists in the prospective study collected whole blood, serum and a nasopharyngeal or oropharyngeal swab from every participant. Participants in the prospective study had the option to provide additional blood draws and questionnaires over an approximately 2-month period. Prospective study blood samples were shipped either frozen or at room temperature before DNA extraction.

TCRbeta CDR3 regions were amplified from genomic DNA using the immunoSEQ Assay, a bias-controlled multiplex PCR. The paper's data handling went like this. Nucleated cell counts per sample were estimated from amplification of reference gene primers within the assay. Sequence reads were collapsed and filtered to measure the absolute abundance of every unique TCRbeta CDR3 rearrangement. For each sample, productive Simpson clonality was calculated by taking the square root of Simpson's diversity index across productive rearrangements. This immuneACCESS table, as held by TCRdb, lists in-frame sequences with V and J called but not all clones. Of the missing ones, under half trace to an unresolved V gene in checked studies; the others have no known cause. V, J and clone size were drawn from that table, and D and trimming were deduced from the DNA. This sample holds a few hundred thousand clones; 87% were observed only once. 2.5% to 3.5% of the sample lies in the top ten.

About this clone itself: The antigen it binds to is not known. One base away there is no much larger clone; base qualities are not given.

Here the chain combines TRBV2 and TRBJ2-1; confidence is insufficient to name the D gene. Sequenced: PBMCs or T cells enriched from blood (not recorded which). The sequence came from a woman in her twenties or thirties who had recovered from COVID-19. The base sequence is TGTGCCAGCAGTGAAATGTCGGCCTACAATGAGCAGTTCTTC. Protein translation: CASSEMSAYNEQFF.